A single sample is the source of the 10 T cell receptor beta chains below, sequenced in a study of blood T cell repertoires in COVID-19. The protocol was immunoSEQ multiplex PCR, while the TCRdb copy is restricted to in-frame clones and leaves out a portion. The repertoire holds under 300,000 clones, with roughly 80% as singletons. The specimen sequenced was peripheral blood. The receptor set was obtained from a human donor with COVID-19, enrolled during active disease. The donor label of this sample is uncertain.

The CDR3 reads CASSWTSGNTDTQYF. CDR3 bases: TGTGCCAGCAGTTGGACTAGCGGAAACACAGATACGCAGTATTTT. The chain links TRBV6-5 to TRBJ2-3; TRBD2 agrees at 10 bases. The V and J ends lost 4 bases and 2 bases, in that order; junction bases with no gene match: 3. Germline CDR1 reads MNHEY; CDR2 reads SVGAGI. The CDR3 is 15 amino acids.

This sequence joins TRBV18 and TRBJ1-2, with TRBD1 matching over 9 bases. The CDR3 is made up of 15 amino acids. Germline trimming cut 0 bases from V and 5 bases from J; bases unmatched to any gene: 4. Germline-derived CDR1 and CDR2 are KGHSH and LQKENI. CDR3 loop: CASSPPQGARYGYTF. CDR3 DNA sequence: TGTGCCAGCTCACCACCACAGGGGGCTCGGTATGGCTACACCTTC.

As concerns this clone: In the same sample, other DNA sequences code for this CDR3. The V gene is TRBV29-1, the J gene TRBJ2-2; D may be TRBD1 (5 bases). The CDR3 totals 13 residues. Trimming cost V 4 bases and J 0 bases, with 6 bases left between them. Germline CDR1 is SQVTM and CDR2 is ANQGSEA. CDR3 DNA: TGCAGCGTTGGGACATCGAACACCGGGGAGCTGTTTTTT. Protein: CSVGTSNTGELFF.

This clone was observed a single time. Different DNA sequences within this sample yield the same CDR3. The chain couples TRBV19 to TRBJ1-1; D not certain. Germline loops: CDR1 LNHDA, CDR2 SQIVND (reference sequence). This CDR3 is 13 amino acids long. Trimming pared 6 bases from V and 0 bases from J, leaving 8 bases between. This CDR3 is CASSPQMNTEAFF. Written as DNA, the CDR3 is TGTGCCAGTAGCCCCCAGATGAACACTGAAGCTTTCTTT.

The chain couples TRBV9 to TRBJ2-7; 13 bases align to TRBD2. The length of the CDR3 is 14 residues. Germline assignment: CDR1 SGDLS and CDR2 YYNGEE. V shed 4 bases and J 5 bases; nucleotides not matched to a gene: 3. This chain's CDR3 is CASSRTSGSNEQYF. Here the CDR3 DNA reads TGTGCCAGCAGCCGGACTAGCGGGAGTAACGAGCAGTACTTC.

The chain has TRBV10-3 and TRBJ1-5; D gene uncertain. This CDR3 region has 13 residues. Germline CDR1 and CDR2: ENHRY and SYGVKD. This CDR3 is CAHAPDSNQPQHF. The CDR3 DNA sequence: TGTGCACACGCCCCCGATAGCAATCAGCCCCAGCATTTT.

The J gene is TRBJ2-5, the V gene TRBV11-3; TRBD2 is a possible D gene (6 bases). With 1 base removed from V and 5 bases from J, the gap between germline ends came to 11 bases. CDR3 length: 14 amino acids. Germline lookup yields CDR1 SGHNT and CDR2 YENEEA. CDR3 sequence reads: CASSLGRASETQYF. The CDR3 DNA sequence: TGTGCCAGCAGCTTAGGGAGGGCCTCCGAGACCCAGTACTTC.

V gene TRBV4-1 combines with J gene TRBJ1-2; D not resolved. The germline gives CDR1 MGHRA, CDR2 YSYEKL. This CDR3 is 14 amino acids long. V lost 4 bases and J lost 1, with 10 bases in between. The CDR3 here is CASSPHLINYGYTF. DNA of the CDR3: TGCGCCAGCAGCCCCCACTTGATTAACTATGGCTACACCTTC.

This clone occurred a few times. This sequence joins TRBV10-2 and TRBJ1-4, with 7 bases matching TRBD1. CDR3 length equals 15 residues. The V segment lost 0 bases and the J segment 5 bases; nucleotides outside the gene matches: 3. The germline V gene encodes CDR1 WSHSY and CDR2 SAAADI. The CDR3 bases are TGCGCCAGCAGTGAGTCGAGAGGGGGCAATGAAAAACTGTTTTTT. Encoded protein: CASSESRGGNEKLFF.

The rearrangement uses TRBV18 and TRBJ2-2; 9 bases line up with TRBD2. The CDR3 is 15 residues long. Germline CDR1 reads KGHSH; CDR2 reads LQKENI. V lost 3 bases, J lost 5 bases, and 4 bases stayed unmatched. CDR3 sequence reads: CASSPSGRTTGELFF. DNA for the CDR3: TGTGCCAGCTCACCTAGCGGGAGAACTACCGGGGAGCTGTTTTTT. Together with reference TRBV18 and TRBJ2-2, the CDR3 gives the full variable domain: NAGVMQNPRHLVRRRGQEARLRCSPMKGHSHVYWYRQLPEEGLKFMVYLQKENIIDESGMPKERFSAEFPKEGPSILRIQQVVRGDSAAYFCASSPSGRTTGELFFGEGSRLTVL.